A single sample is the source of the 10 T cell receptor beta chains below, sequenced in a study of cytomegalovirus exposure and HLA in healthy donors. The primer mix had 60 Vbeta and 13 Jbeta primers. Repertoires were generated with immunoSEQ multiplex PCR, while TCRdb's copy carries only in-frame clones and drops some. The table includes approximately 190,000 clones, around 83% detected once. The sample consisted of PBMCs. The receptors stem from a middle-aged man in good health and CMV-seropositive.

V gene TRBV30 combines with J gene TRBJ2-7, with D perhaps matching TRBD1 (5 bases). CDR3 length: 13 residues. Deletions cut 0 bases from V and 5 bases from J, with 11 bases between. Germline CDR1 reads GTSNPN; CDR2 reads SVGIG (reference sequence). For the CDR3, the DNA is TGTGCCTGGAGTGTACAAGGGGCCCACGAGCAGTACTTC. As protein: CAWSVQGAHEQYF.

Concerning this clone: One end of the junction varies from germline; a read error may be responsible. CDR3 loop: CASSLDLATGDTRYF. CDR3 nucleotide sequence: TGTGCCAGCAGCTTAGACCTAGCGACTGGGGATACGCGGTATTTT. The chain combines TRBV11-2 with TRBJ2-3; TRBD2 might be the D (6 bases). The germline V gene encodes CDR1 SGHAT and CDR2 FQNNGV. This CDR3 region has 15 residues.

V and J are TRBV5-6 and TRBJ2-1, with D tentatively TRBD2 (6 bases). Trimming shortened V by 3 bases and J by 4 bases, and 14 bases separated the two germline ends. Germline CDR1 is SGHDT and CDR2 is YYEEEE. CDR3 length equals 15 residues. The CDR3 DNA reads TGTGCCAGCAGCTCGGGGGTCGCGGGGTACAATGAGCAGTTCTTC. Translation: CASSSGVAGYNEQFF. The full variable domain, with the rest looked up from reference TRBV5-6 and TRBJ2-1, is DAGVTQSPTHLIKTRGQQVTLRCSPKSGHDTVSWYQQALGQGPQFIFQYYEEEERQRGNFPDRFSGHQFPNYSSELNVNALLLGDSALYLCASSSGVAGYNEQFFGPGTRLTVL.

The CDR3 region has the DNA TGCGCCAGCGGCCGAGGGACTAGCGGGATAGATACGCAGTATTTT. Protein product: CASGRGTSGIDTQYF. This rearrangement joins TRBV5-1 to TRBJ2-3; the match to TRBD2 covers 13 bases. The CDR3 loop spans 15 amino acids. V lost 7 bases, J lost 5 bases, and 7 bases stayed unmatched. Germline V gives CDR1 SGHRS, CDR2 YFSETQ.

The genes are TRBV4-3 and TRBJ1-1, with TRBD1 matching 7 bases. The CDR3 has 15 amino acids. Germline loops: CDR1 LGHNA, CDR2 YSLEER. V shed 4 bases and J 4 bases; nucleotides not matched to a gene: 9. As DNA, the CDR3 is TGCGCCAGCAGCCCCACTATAAACAGGGGCACTGAAGCTTTCTTT. Its translation: CASSPTINRGTEAFF.

The sample holds a few counts of this clone. The genes are TRBV7-8 and TRBJ1-5; 8 bases align to TRBD1. CDR1 SGHVS and CDR2 FQNEAQ come from the germline V gene. J was trimmed by 0 bases and V by 2 bases; bases with no gene match: 9. The CDR3 has 18 residues. CDR3 amino acids: CASSLMGTGGSSNQPQHF. The CDR3 DNA sequence: TGTGCCAGCAGCTTAATGGGGACAGGTGGCTCTAGCAATCAGCCCCAGCATTTT.

This clone was recorded once. The rearrangement uses TRBV19 and TRBJ1-5; 7 positions agree with TRBD1. V lost 5 bases, J lost 7 bases, and 8 bases stayed unmatched. Germline lookup yields CDR1 LNHDA and CDR2 SQIVND (reference sequence). This CDR3 has 14 amino acids. The CDR3, as DNA: TGTGCCAGTAGTTCAGGACAGGTTGGGCAGCCCCAGCATTTT. This encodes CASSSGQVGQPQHF.

V usage is TRBV7-8 and J usage is TRBJ2-1, with 10 bases lining up with TRBD2. Germline V gene lookup returns CDR1 SGHVS and CDR2 FQNEAQ. V lost 10 bases to trimming and J lost 4 bases; unmatched junction nucleotides: 7. CDR3 length: 14 residues. CDR3 coding DNA: TGTGCCACCCAGCGGGAGGGGTGGTACAATGAGCAGTTCTTC. The encoded protein is CATQREGWYNEQFF.

This clone appeared a single time. The chain carries TRBV9 and TRBJ2-5, with 8 bases that match TRBD1. V lost 4 bases, J lost 6 bases, and 5 bases stayed unmatched. CDR1 is SGDLS, CDR2 YYNGEE, per germline. The CDR3 spans 13 residues. CDR3 in amino acids: CASSPTGEKTQYF. The CDR3 DNA reads as TGTGCCAGCAGCCCGACAGGGGAGAAGACCCAGTACTTC.

The rearrangement uses TRBV27 and TRBJ2-7, with D perhaps matching TRBD2 (6 bases). Germline V gene data show CDR1 as MNHEY and CDR2 as SMNVEV (reference sequence). V was pared by 5 bases and J by 6 bases, with 17 bases between. The CDR3 is 14 residues long. CDR3 nucleotides: TGTGCCAGCAGTCAATCCGGGAGTTATGGCGAGCAGTACTTC. This gives the protein CASSQSGSYGEQYF.